This T cell receptor beta chain was recorded in a study of early T cells in non-severe SARS-CoV-2 infection. Study information: Sequencing used unsorted whole-blood bulk RNA, so chains lack pairing.

Overall study results and limits: A preference for anti-spike CD8 responses marked VDJdb matching, which missed private and CD4 specificities.

Molecules of cDNA were individually given unique molecular identifiers that were attached to them. TCRdb passed the 5' RACE reads through MiXCR, listing each CDR3 protein once. The top ten clones hold roughly 9.3% of a sample with under 70,000 distinct CDR3 sequences, about 13% of them seen once. Germline V CDR1 and CDR2: KGHSH, LQKENI. The CDR3 loop spans 16 amino acids. With 3 bases removed from V and 4 bases from J, the gap between germline ends came to 17 bases. With respect to this clonotype: Its antigen is not identified. No conserved phenylalanine or tryptophan is present at the end of the CDR3, so a read error is the likely explanation.

The chain is built from TRBV18 and TRBJ2-3, with a tentative D call TRBD1 (6 bases). This sequence was found in an adult who was a healthcare worker with PCR-confirmed SARS-CoV-2 infection or an uninfected control (not recorded which). Specimen: whole blood, collected at baseline. CDR3 amino acids: CASSPLQGFESDTQYS. The CDR3 nucleotides are TGTGCCAGCTCACCCTTACAGGGTTTCGAGTCAGATACGCAGTATTCT.